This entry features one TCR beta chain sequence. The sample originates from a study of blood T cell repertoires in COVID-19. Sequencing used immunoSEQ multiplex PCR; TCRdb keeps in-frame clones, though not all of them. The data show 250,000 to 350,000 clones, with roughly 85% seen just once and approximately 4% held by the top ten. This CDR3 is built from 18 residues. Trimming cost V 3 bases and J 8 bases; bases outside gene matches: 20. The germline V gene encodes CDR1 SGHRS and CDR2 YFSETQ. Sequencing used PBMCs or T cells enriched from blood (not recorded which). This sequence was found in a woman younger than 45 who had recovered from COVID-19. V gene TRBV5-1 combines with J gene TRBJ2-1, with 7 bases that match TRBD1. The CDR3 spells CASSSVGNRGRRFHEQFF. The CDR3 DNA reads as TGCGCCAGCAGCTCCGTAGGGAATAGGGGGCGTAGGTTTCATGAGCAGTTCTTC. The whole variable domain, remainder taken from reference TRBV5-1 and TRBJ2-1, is KAGVTQTPRYLIKTRGQQVTLSCSPISGHRSVSWYQQTPGQGLQFLFEYFSETQRNKGNFPGRFSGRQFSNSRSEMNVSTLELGDSALYLCASSSVGNRGRRFHEQFFGPGTRLTVL.